Given below is one T cell receptor (beta chain) in context. The target of this receptor is not known. No clone much larger than this one lies a single base away; base qualities are absent. The data were obtained in a study of beta chain features in type 1 diabetes (dated by TCRdb to 2016 to 2019). Regarding the study in general: Mean age, gender distribution, total cell number and subset yield did not differ between patients and healthy donors. A total of around 100 million sorted cells were examined across all samples, and RNA yield correlated strongly with the number of cells per subset. The study compared TCRB repertoires of sorted circulating CD4+ T cell subsets between recently diagnosed type 1 diabetes patients and matched healthy donors. Naive and central memory subsets were obtained from all 28 donors, but regulatory and stem cell-like memory subsets were isolated from only 8 patients and roughly 8 healthy donors.

The entire isolated RNA was reverse transcribed using the High Capacity cDNA Reverse Transcription Kit, and thus expressed TCRB transcripts were sequenced. Naive, central memory and regulatory T cell samples underwent deep immunoSEQ sequencing, averaging about 3.5 million total reads per sample. Sorted cells were lysed in RLT buffer and RNA was extracted with DNase-treated RNeasy Micro or Mini kits, depending on cell number. To prevent cross-contamination, each cell subset was processed individually, whereas patient and healthy donor samples were processed jointly. Using the immunoSEQ multiplex PCR, TCRB sequences were amplified from cDNA into 87-bp fragments spanning the CDR3 region. The amplicons were sequenced using the Illumina HiSeq platform. For the original study's pipeline: Synthetic template baselines were used to correct PCR bias computationally, reads within Hamming distance 2 were collapsed, and singletons that could not be merged were discarded. By aligning reads against IMGT, V, D and J genes, CDR3 length, and insertions or deletions at six rearrangement sites were assigned. Within each subset, clonotype counts were normalized to sorted cell number, and only after that were true diversity and Gini coefficients computed with the tcR R package. Repertoire sharing was quantified using the overlap coefficient calculated on TCRB nucleotide sequences. TCRdb obtained this table from immuneACCESS and retained in-frame rearrangements with V and J assigned. These tables miss some clones; where compared with another copy, unresolved V genes account for less than half of the shortfall, and the remainder is unexplained. V, J and clone size reflect that table, while D and trimming were determined from the DNA. Across this sample there are 100,000 to 150,000 clones, with approximately 10% seen only once. In total, the top ten clones hold 0.6% to 0.9% of the sample.

A distance of 12 bases separates the germline ends of V and J, which lose 5 bases and 7 bases respectively. CDR1 and CDR2 are drawn from the germline V gene: MNHNS, SASEGT. Measured from the cysteine to the phenylalanine, the CDR3 is 13 residues long. Only the CDR3 portion is preserved as DNA: 39 bases, with reading frame beginning at the first base. What the study reported, not specific to this receptor: Because cDNA was sequenced instead of genomic DNA, highly expressing activated cells could be over-represented, though the groups showed no difference in activation or CD3 levels. In all four CD4+ subsets, TCRB CDR3 length was moderately but significantly shorter in type 1 diabetes patients. Shorter templates might be favored by PCR, yet because patient and control samples were amplified and corrected together, any such skew would affect both groups equally. The naive, central memory and regulatory TCRB repertoires appeared to resemble one another more closely among patients than among healthy donors. Because the HLA sub-analyses included only small numbers of individuals, any influence of HLA type on TCRB rearrangement was left unresolved. At VDJ recombination sites, type 1 diabetes patients had fewer insertions and more deleted nucleotides, which implies abnormalities in thymic rearrangement.

Each donor gave one peripheral blood draw, approximately 110 mL on average, collected into heparinised tubes. Naive, central memory, regulatory and stem cell-like memory CD4+ T cells were sorted on a BD FACSAria II using a panel including CD45RO, CCR7, CD25, CD127, CD95 and CD27. All sorted populations exceeded 98% purity. PBMCs were separated immediately by Lymphoprep density gradient centrifugation and were stained directly, without being cultured. Samples were stained and sorted in pairs, with one healthy donor and one patient per experiment, so that batch effects were minimized. The V and J segments used are TRBV6-1 and TRBJ1-5, with the D gene too uncertain to name. This receptor was taken from a young man with type 1 diabetes. Sequencing was performed on central memory CD4+ T cells from blood. The DNA sequence follows: TGTGCCAGCAGTTGGGGAGGGTCCCAGCCCCAGCATTTT. Its translation reads: CASSWGGSQPQHF.